One and the same sample provided the 19 T cell receptor beta chains below, sequenced in a study of T cells after yellow fever vaccination. Using its own MiXCR run on the 5' RACE reads, TCRdb lists one record per CDR3 protein. The sample has roughly 340,000 distinct CDR3 sequences; roughly 8.7% are singletons. The source was PBMCs, collected on the day of the first yellow fever vaccination. These receptors were taken from a man between 18 and 29 years old who received the YFV17D yellow fever vaccine.

This clonotype was counted between two and nine times. V and J are TRBV5-1 and TRBJ2-2; perhaps TRBD1 as D (6 bases). The CDR3 has 15 residues. Germline CDR1 reads SGHRS; CDR2 reads YFSETQ. V was clipped by 3 bases and J by 4 bases, with 13 bases between them. The CDR3 nucleotides are TGCGCCAGCAGCTACGGACAGAGGAGCACCGGGGAGCTGTTTTTT. Residues: CASSYGQRSTGELFF.

There are a few counts of this clonotype. This chain joins TRBV4-3 and TRBJ1-1; D uncertain. The CDR3 consists of 15 residues. CDR1 and CDR2 (germline): LGHNA, YSLEER. V was trimmed by 4 bases and J by 2 bases, leaving 14 bases between them. CDR3 coding DNA: TGCGCCAGCAGCCCGCGAGTAACAGCTAACACTGAAGCTTTCTTT. Protein: CASSPRVTANTEAFF.

This clonotype was recorded at least ten times. The rearrangement joins TRBV7-9 to TRBJ1-1; D call uncertain. The CDR3 spans 13 residues. CDR1 and CDR2 from the germline V gene are SEHNR and FQNEAQ (reference sequence). With 7 bases removed from V and 1 base from J, the gap between germline ends came to 10 bases. In DNA, the CDR3 is TGTGCCAGCATTAAACAGCCGAACACTGAAGCTTTCTTT. Protein product: CASIKQPNTEAFF.

V gene TRBV11-1 combines with J gene TRBJ2-2, with D perhaps TRBD1 or TRBD2 (6 bases each). From germline, CDR1 is SGHAT and CDR2 FQDESV (reference sequence). Trimming left V 2 bases short and J 6 bases short, with 13 bases between. There are 15 residues in the CDR3. The CDR3, as DNA: TGTGCCAGCAGCTTAAAAAGGGGGGCCGCCGGGGAGCTGTTTTTT. Its translation is CASSLKRGAAGELFF.

Only a few counts were recorded for this clonotype. The gene calls are TRBV7-2 and TRBJ1-1; D is ambiguous. CDR3 length: 16 amino acids. V was clipped by 1 base and J by 3 bases, with 15 bases between them. Germline assignment: CDR1 SGHTA and CDR2 FQGNSA. As DNA, the CDR3 is TGTGCCAGCAGCTTAGAGGCCACCCAGTACGACACTGAAGCTTTCTTT. This codes for CASSLEATQYDTEAFF.

The sample holds many counts of this clonotype. The rearrangement uses TRBV5-5 and TRBJ2-7; 10 bases are a match to TRBD1. V trimming: 4 bases; J trimming: 3 bases; junction bases outside the gene matches: 4. This CDR3 spans 14 amino acids. The germline gives CDR1 SGHKS, CDR2 YYEKEE (reference sequence). CDR3 sequence (DNA): TGTGCCAGCAGCCCAGGACAGGGGGACTACGAGCAGTACGTC. It encodes CASSPGQGDYEQYV.

This clonotype was seen a few times. The V and J genes are TRBV6-2 or TRBV6-3 and TRBJ2-1; 11 bases fit TRBD2. This CDR3 has 14 amino acids. V shed 4 bases and J 9 bases; nucleotides not matched to a gene: 5. Looked up from germline, CDR1 is MNHEY and CDR2 is SVGEGT. The CDR3 here is CASSFSGGAIEQFF. As DNA, the CDR3 is TGTGCCAGCAGTTTTAGCGGGGGGGCCATTGAGCAGTTCTTC.

This clonotype was detected a few times. The rearrangement links TRBV3-1 to TRBJ1-1, with D uncertain. The germline V and J ends were trimmed by 1 base and 1 base, with 13 bases remaining between them. The CDR3 has 16 residues. Germline V CDR1 and CDR2: LGHDT, YNNKEL (reference sequence). This CDR3 reads CASSQGLVPENTEAFF. CDR3 DNA sequence: TGTGCCAGCAGCCAAGGATTGGTTCCCGAGAACACTGAAGCTTTCTTT.

This clonotype was counted between two and nine times. The chain joins TRBV7-8 to TRBJ2-7; D gene ambiguous. Trimming took 2 bases from V and 4 from J, leaving 6 bases between them. The germline V gene encodes CDR1 SGHVS and CDR2 FQNEAQ. CDR3 length equals 12 residues. The CDR3 sequence: CASSLTFYEQYV. The CDR3 DNA reads TGTGCCAGCAGCTTAACCTTTTACGAGCAGTACGTC.

This clonotype occurred a few times. The chain has TRBV7-2 and TRBJ2-7; TRBD2 aligns across 11 bases. V was clipped by 5 bases and J by 3 bases; unmatched bases: 9. Germline-derived CDR1 and CDR2 are SGHTA and FQGNSA. The CDR3 consists of 16 residues. This chain's CDR3 is CASSPGVGTSGYEQYV. The DNA for the CDR3 is TGTGCCAGCAGCCCCGGTGTCGGGACTAGCGGCTACGAGCAGTACGTC.

This clonotype was observed a few times. V usage is TRBV20-1 and J usage is TRBJ2-5; maybe TRBD2 (5 bases). Germline-derived CDR1 and CDR2 are DFQATT and SNEGSKA (reference sequence). This CDR3 spans 14 amino acids. V shed 5 bases and J shed 4 bases, with 17 bases lying between them. The CDR3 sequence: CSARGPGRTETQYF. The CDR3 region has the DNA TGCAGTGCTCGGGGTCCGGGGAGAACAGAGACCCAGTACTTC.

Many counts were recorded for this clonotype. CDR3 coding DNA: TGTGCCAGCAGCCTAGGGACTAGCGGGGAATACGAGCAGTACTTC. Its translation: CASSLGTSGEYEQYF. The rearrangement links TRBV9 to TRBJ2-7, with 13 bases lining up with TRBD2. Germline V lookup: CDR1 SGDLS, CDR2 YYNGEE. The CDR3 length is 15 residues. V shed 4 bases and J 4 bases; nucleotides not matched to a gene: 5.

V and J are TRBV5-1 and TRBJ2-3; 7 nucleotides line up with TRBD2. Germline loops: CDR1 SGHRS, CDR2 YFSETQ. The CDR3 consists of 16 residues. Germline trimming cut 0 bases from V and 2 bases from J; bases unmatched to any gene: 6. CDR3 region: CASSLEASGTTDTQYF. In DNA, the CDR3 is TGCGCCAGCAGCTTGGAGGCTAGCGGAACCACAGATACGCAGTATTTT. The whole variable domain, remainder taken from reference TRBV5-1 and TRBJ2-3, is KAGVTQTPRYLIKTRGQQVTLSCSPISGHRSVSWYQQTPGQGLQFLFEYFSETQRNKGNFPGRFSGRQFSNSRSEMNVSTLELGDSALYLCASSLEASGTTDTQYFGPGTRLTVL.

This chain uses TRBV19 with TRBJ1-1; a possible D gene is TRBD1 (5 bases). In germline, CDR1 is LNHDA, CDR2 SQIVND (reference sequence). This CDR3 spans 15 amino acids. V lost 3 bases and J lost 5, with 16 bases in between. This CDR3 is CASSMESGSRTEAFF. The CDR3 DNA reads TGTGCCAGTAGTATGGAATCAGGGTCGAGGACTGAAGCTTTCTTT.

The chain is built from TRBV5-1 and TRBJ2-5, with 7 nucleotides matching TRBD1. Looked up from germline, CDR1 is SGHRS and CDR2 is YFSETQ. The CDR3 length is 15 residues. The V gene end was trimmed by 4 bases and the J gene end by 5 bases; junction bases not matched to a gene: 11. The CDR3 DNA reads as TGCGCCAGCAGCCCAACAGGGGATGTTGTGGAGACCCAGTACTTC. Its protein is CASSPTGDVVETQYF.

This chain joins TRBV28 and TRBJ1-3; no clear D. This CDR3 is built from 13 residues. Trimming stripped 7 bases from V and 4 bases from J, with 11 bases between. CDR1 is MDHEN and CDR2 is SYDVKM in the germline V gene. The CDR3 DNA follows: TGTGCCAGCATTCAGACATCCGGAAACACCATATATTTT. Its protein product is CASIQTSGNTIYF.

As DNA, the CDR3 is TGTGCCAGGAAAGATCGGGGGGCGGACGATACGCAGTATTTT. It is translated as CARKDRGADDTQYF. J is TRBJ2-3 and V is TRBV6-1, with TRBD2 as a possible D gene (7 bases). The CDR3 totals 14 residues. Trimming took off 9 bases at V and 6 bases at J, with 19 bases between the two ends. Germline V gene data show CDR1 as MNHNS and CDR2 as SASEGT.

In DNA form, the CDR3 reads TGCGCCAGCAGCCCCGGGACTAGCGTAACCTACGAGCAGTACTTC. As protein: CASSPGTSVTYEQYF. The chain couples TRBV5-1 to TRBJ2-7; 10 nucleotides agree with TRBD2. Germline assignment: CDR1 SGHRS and CDR2 YFSETQ. Trimming at V came to 4 bases and at J to 2 bases, leaving 6 bases not matched to a gene. The CDR3 runs 15 residues.

This clonotype has ten or more counts. This rearrangement joins TRBV6-2 or TRBV6-3 to TRBJ1-1; no clear D. The CDR3 covers 16 residues. The V end lost 6 bases, the J end lost 0 bases, and 17 bases lay between the germline ends. From germline, CDR1 is MNHEY and CDR2 SVGEGT. The CDR3 DNA is TGTGCCAGCAGCCTAAACCGGAATCCGATGAACACTGAAGCTTTCTTT. It encodes CASSLNRNPMNTEAFF.